The present T cell receptor beta chain was sequenced within a study of chemoradiotherapy in HPV16-positive cancers. For the study at large: Candidate HPV-specific clones and shared TCR motifs came from a couple of HPV16-positive patients.

Broader study findings: For HPV16-positive patients, expanding HPV-responsive T cells associated with longer recurrence-free survival. Only two HPV16-positive patients supplied the functional HPV-specificity definition.

Profiling relied on immunoSEQ multiplex PCR, and the TCRdb table lists in-frame clones only, not all of them. The sample has approximately 30,000 clones, approximately 88% seen once. Looked up from germline, CDR1 is LNHDA and CDR2 is SQIVND (reference sequence). The ends were cut back, 0 bases at V and 2 bases at J, with 11 bases in the middle. The CDR3 length is 16 residues. Remarks on this clone: Its antigen is currently unknown.

The sequence was collected from a human donor with HPV-associated anogenital cancer. Sequenced here: blood, sampled from a patient who underwent chemoradiotherapy. This chain links TRBV19 with TRBJ2-1; D is possibly TRBD2 (6 bases). The CDR3 bases are TGTGCCAGTAGTATAGATATGGAGGGTACCTACAATGAGCAGTTCTTC. This encodes CASSIDMEGTYNEQFF.